This T cell receptor (beta chain) was documented in a study of radiotherapy plus CTLA-4 blockade in lung cancer. Study-wide context: In 18% of patients, objective responses were seen; 31% had disease control.

Here immunoSEQ multiplex PCR was the method, and the copy in TCRdb shows in-frame clones only, minus some. The sample records 55,000 to 65,000 clones, 77% being singletons. The CDR3 runs 19 residues. The germline V gene encodes CDR1 ENHRY and CDR2 SYGVKD. J lost 4 bases, V lost 3 bases, and 14 bases had no gene match. This clone was observed a few times. The TCR comes from a human donor with non-small cell lung cancer who had a partial response to radiotherapy plus ipilimumab. The sample consisted of peripheral blood, taken from a patient treated with radiotherapy plus ipilimumab. The rearrangement uses TRBV10-3 and TRBJ2-3; 12 nucleotides match TRBD2. CDR3 coding DNA: TGTGCCATCAGTGATAGGCTAGCGGGGGGGCCGGGGAGAGCAGATACGCAGTATTTT. This sequence encodes CAISDRLAGGPGRADTQYF.